The T cell receptor beta chain described here comes from a study of OX40 agonist ivuxolimab in advanced cancers. Libraries were prepared by immunoSEQ multiplex PCR; TCRdb keeps only in-frame clonotypes and omits some of them. Of 55,000 to 75,000 clones in the sample, around nine tenths were seen once. This material consisted of CD4+ or CD8+ T cells sorted from blood, taken in a trial of the OX40 agonist ivuxolimab. This TCR was recovered from an adult with an advanced solid tumor such as melanoma, head and neck, liver or kidney cancer.

Here the CDR3 reads CATANEQFF. CDR3 sequence (DNA): TGTGCCACGGCCAACGAGCAGTTCTTC. The chain employs TRBV6-1 and TRBJ2-1; no firm D call. This CDR3 comprises 9 residues. Germline V gene data show CDR1 as MNHNS and CDR2 as SASEGT. The germline V and J ends were trimmed by 10 bases and 10 bases, with 8 bases remaining between them.